The 13 T cell receptor beta chains in this list originate from one sample, sequenced in a study of CD8+CD57+ T cells in acquired aplastic anemia. Sequencing involved patients with CD8+CD57+ cell expansion previously shown by flow cytometry. It was genomic DNA that served as the template for profiling TCR beta VDJ and CDR3. TCRdb re-analysed the reads in MiXCR, keeping a single row per CDR3 protein. The table lists fewer than 300,000 distinct CDR3 sequences, roughly 82% of them singletons. Sequences were obtained from sorted CD4+, CD8+, or CD8+CD57+ T cells (not recorded which) from PBMCs. Every receptor here comes from a human donor with aplastic anemia.

CDR3 in amino acids: CASSFDRGGGSDELHF. The CDR3 DNA sequence: TGTGCCAGCAGCTTCGACAGAGGCGGGGGTAGCGATGAGCTCCACTTT. The chain has TRBV7-9 and TRBJ1-6; TRBD1 might be the D (5 bases). V lost 3 bases and J lost 16, with 25 bases in between. Per the germline V gene, CDR1 is SEHNR and CDR2 is FQNEAQ (reference sequence). This CDR3 is built from 16 residues.

Worth noting for this clonotype: The DNA is omitted, as the CDR3 cannot be located on it reliably, and the CDR3 follows TCRdb's listing. The chain links TRBV7-9 to TRBJ1-2; whether TRBD1, the table's D call, matches the DNA was not checked. Germline V gene data show CDR1 as SEHNR and CDR2 as FQNEAQ (reference sequence). The CDR3 comprises 15 residues, both ends counted. The CDR3 loop is CAGQGARETQYFETF.

There are a few counts of this clonotype. The CDR3 DNA is TGTGCCAGTAGTATTCGGGACAGGGTCTACGAGCAGTACTTC. Its protein product is CASSIRDRVYEQYF. This sequence joins TRBV19 and TRBJ2-7; 9 bases fit TRBD1. Germline values: CDR1 LNHDA, CDR2 SQIVND (reference sequence). The CDR3 is made up of 14 amino acids. J was trimmed by 3 bases and V by 3 bases; bases with no gene match: 3.

This clonotype came up once. V is TRBV7-9 and J is TRBJ2-3, with a tentative D call TRBD2 (5 bases). The CDR3 extends over 14 amino acids. Germline V CDR1 and CDR2: SEHNR, FQNEAQ (reference sequence). The germline V and J ends were trimmed by 0 bases and 13 bases, with 17 bases remaining between them. The CDR3 DNA is TGTGCCAGCAGCTTAGCAGGAAGCGGCGAGACCGAGTATTTT. This translates into CASSLAGSGETEYF. Using reference TRBV7-9 and TRBJ2-3 for the parts outside the CDR3, the full variable domain is DTGVSQNPRHKITKRGQNVTFRCDPISEHNRLYWYRQTLGQGPEFLTYFQNEAQLEKSRLLSDRFSAERPKGSFSTLEIQRTEQGDSAMYLCASSLAGSGETEYFGPGTRLTVL.

This clonotype has only one observation. For the CDR3, the DNA is TGTGCCAGTAGCTTAGCTATCGCAGGGTACAATGAACATTTCTTT. This codes for CASSLAIAGYNEHFF. The rearrangement uses TRBV19 and TRBJ1-1; a weak D match, TRBD1 (5 bases). Between the trimmed V and J ends, which lost 6 bases and 13 bases, there was a span of 27 bases. The CDR3 length is 15 residues. From germline, CDR1 is LNHDA and CDR2 SQIVND (reference sequence).

This sequence joins TRBV19 and TRBJ2-1, with D perhaps TRBD2 (5 bases). Near its end, the DNA agrees better with TRBJ2-7, so the J call may be wrong. CDR3 size: 15 residues. The germline gives CDR1 LNHDA, CDR2 SQIVND (reference sequence). The CDR3 sequence is CASKHDWESHNSQYF. The CDR3 DNA follows: TGTGCCAGTAAGCATGATTGGGAGAGCCACAATTCGCAGTACTTC.

The chain uses TRBV7-9 and TRBJ2-7, with D maybe TRBD2 (6 bases). CDR1 and CDR2 from the germline V gene are SEHNR and FQNEAQ (reference sequence). CDR3 size: 12 residues. CDR3: CASSLDGGTETV. For the CDR3, the DNA is TGTGCCAGCAGCTTAGACGGGGGTACAGAGACGGTC.

About this clonotype itself: One end of the junction does not line up with germline, which may come from a read error. The CDR3 nucleotides read TGTGCCATCAGCGTGGGGGACCTTAGCGATCAGCCCCAGCATTTT. Translated, it gives CAISVGDLSDQPQHF. The chain joins TRBV10-3 to TRBJ1-5; D possibly corresponds to TRBD1 (5 bases). Germline CDR1 and CDR2: ENHRY and SYGVKD. This CDR3 spans 15 amino acids.

This sequence joins TRBV13 and TRBJ1-5; no clear D gene. The CDR3 has 14 residues. Per germline, CDR1 PRHDT and CDR2 FYEKMQ (reference sequence). The V end was cut by 5 bases, the J end by 14 bases, with 22 bases between. For the CDR3, the DNA is TGTGCCAGCAGCGAGAGCGGTAGCACTCATGAAAAGCATTTT. Amino acids: CASSESGSTHEKHF.

V gene TRBV5-1 combines with J gene TRBJ2-1; 7 bases map to TRBD2. Germline-derived CDR1 and CDR2 are SGHRS and YFSETQ. J lost 6 bases, V lost 2 bases, and 8 bases had no gene match. The CDR3 is 15 amino acids. The CDR3 spells CASSFVSGEGNEQFF. Written as DNA, the CDR3 is TGCGCCAGCAGCTTTGTCTCCGGGGAGGGCAATGAGCAGTTCTTC.

For this clonotype: An end of the junction differs from the germline gene, which may be a read error. This chain connects TRBV7-8 to TRBJ1-2; D remains unclear. Germline values: CDR1 SGHVS, CDR2 FQNEAQ. There are 16 residues in the CDR3. Here the CDR3 reads CVSSLAGGPDTQYYTF. The DNA for the CDR3 is TGTGTCAGCAGCTTGGCGGGAGGCCCCGATACGCAGTATTACACCTTC.

The chain couples TRBV5-1 to TRBJ2-5; D is undetermined. Trimming removed 2 bases from V and 7 bases from J, with 15 bases in between. This CDR3 contains 14 residues. Per germline, CDR1 SGHRS and CDR2 YFSETQ. This chain's CDR3 is CASSLGTEALTQYF. The DNA of the CDR3 is TGCGCCAGCAGCTTAGGCACTGAAGCTTTGACCCAGTACTTC.

The rearrangement joins TRBV6-1 to TRBJ2-7; D is perhaps TRBD2 (6 bases). CDR3 length: 13 amino acids. In germline, CDR1 is MNHNS, CDR2 SASEGT. Trimming removed 7 bases from V and 2 bases from J, with 12 bases in between. CDR3 in DNA: TGTGCCAGCACCGGGCGGGGAACCTACGAGCAGTACTTC. It translates to CASTGRGTYEQYF.